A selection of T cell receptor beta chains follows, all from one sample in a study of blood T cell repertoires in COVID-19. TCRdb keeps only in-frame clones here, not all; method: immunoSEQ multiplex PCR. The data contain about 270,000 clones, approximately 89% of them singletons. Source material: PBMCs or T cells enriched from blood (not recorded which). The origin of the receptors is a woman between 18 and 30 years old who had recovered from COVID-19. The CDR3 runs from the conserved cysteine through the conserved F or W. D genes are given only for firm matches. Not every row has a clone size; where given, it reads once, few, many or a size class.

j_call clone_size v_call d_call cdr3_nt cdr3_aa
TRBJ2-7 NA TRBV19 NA TGTGCCAGTAAACCGGGATTGGGCTCCTACGAGCAGTACTTC CASKPGLGSYEQYF
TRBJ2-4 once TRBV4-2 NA TGTGCCAGCAGCCAAGAGAGTTCCAGGTTACGAGTTCAGTACTTC CASSQESSRLRVQYF
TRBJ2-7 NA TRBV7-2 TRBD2 TGTGCCAGCAGCACCCGGGCTAGCGGGAGGAACGAGCAGTACTTC CASSTRASGRNEQYF
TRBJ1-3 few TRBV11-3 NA TGTGCCAGCAGCGTCGGAGCTGGAAACACCATATATTTT CASSVGAGNTIYF
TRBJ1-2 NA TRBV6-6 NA TGTGCCAGCAAACGGACAGATTCCAATAACTATGGCTACACCTTC CASKRTDSNNYGYTF
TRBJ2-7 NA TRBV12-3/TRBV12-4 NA TGTGCCAGCAGTTTAGGGACTTACGAGCAGTACTTC CASSLGTYEQYF
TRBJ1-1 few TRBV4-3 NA TGCGCCAGCAGCCAAGATCCAGGTATGAACACTGAAGCTTTCTTT CASSQDPGMNTEAFF
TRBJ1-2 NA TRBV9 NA TGTGCCAGCAGCGTAGGCGGGACGGCCGCTAACTATGGCTACACCTTC CASSVGGTAANYGYTF
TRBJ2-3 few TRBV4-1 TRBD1 TGCGCCAGCAGCCAAGCCCCGGACAGGAGCACAGATACGCAGTATTTT CASSQAPDRSTDTQYF
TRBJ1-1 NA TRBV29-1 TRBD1 TGCAGCGTTGCCTGGACAGGGATGGGTGAAGCTTTCTTT CSVAWTGMGEAFF
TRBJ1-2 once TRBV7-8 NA TGTGCCAGCAGCTTAGAGACAAACTATGGCTACACCTTC CASSLETNYGYTF
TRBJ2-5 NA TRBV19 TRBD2 TGTGCCAGTAGTATAGGGAGAGCTAGCGGGGAAGTGAGTGTGACCCAGTACTTC CASSIGRASGEVSVTQYF
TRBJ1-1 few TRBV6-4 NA TGTGCCAGCAGGAGGGAAATGAACACTGAAGCTTTCTTT CASRREMNTEAFF
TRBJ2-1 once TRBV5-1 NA TGCGCCAGCAGCTCCTACCTGCGGGCCCTAACGGGCAATGAGCAGTTCTTC CASSSYLRALTGNEQFF
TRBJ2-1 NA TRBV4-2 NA TGTGCCAGCAGCCAAGATTCAAGTGGGGCTCCTCCTTACAATGAGCAGTTCTTC CASSQDSSGAPPYNEQFF
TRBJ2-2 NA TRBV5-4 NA TGTGCCAGCAGTCGTCGACCGACAGGACCGAACACCGGGGAGCTGTTTTTT CASSRRPTGPNTGELFF
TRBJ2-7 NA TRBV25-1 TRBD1 TGTGCCAGCAGTGGGACAGGTACTGCCTACGAGCAGTACTTC CASSGTGTAYEQYF
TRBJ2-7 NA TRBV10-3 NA TGTGCCACCGCCGGGACATACTACGAGCAGTACTTC CATAGTYYEQYF
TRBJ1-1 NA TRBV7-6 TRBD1 TGTGCCAGCAGCTTTACCTCGACAGGGGGTAACACTGAAGCTTTCTTT CASSFTSTGGNTEAFF
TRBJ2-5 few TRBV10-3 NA TGTGCCATCAGTGTTTCAAGGGGGAGCGAGACCCAGTACTTC CAISVSRGSETQYF
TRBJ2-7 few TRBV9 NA TGTGCCAGCAGCGTAGGGGATAGCGGCTCCTACGAGCAGTACTTC CASSVGDSGSYEQYF
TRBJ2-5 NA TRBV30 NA TGTGCCTGGAGTGTACCCATCTCGGGGTACCAAGAGACCCAGTACTTC CAWSVPISGYQETQYF
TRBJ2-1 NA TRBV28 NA TGTGCCAGCAGTTTACTTACAGGGTACAATGAGCAGTTCTTC CASSLLTGYNEQFF